This T cell receptor beta chain emerged from a study of control samples from healthy donors and cancer patients. Assay used: immunoSEQ multiplex PCR; TCRdb lists only in-frame clones, some missing. The data contain roughly 100,000 clones, about 80% of them singletons. Germline CDR1 is LNHNV and CDR2 is YYDKDF (reference sequence). The CDR3 is made up of 15 amino acids. V lost 5 bases to trimming and J lost 4 bases; unmatched junction nucleotides: 7. V is TRBV15 and J is TRBJ1-1, with 10 bases aligning to TRBD1. The source is a woman aged 45-65 years in good health. The sequenced sample was blood. The CDR3 reads CATSRTGGPSTEAFF. The CDR3 DNA reads TGTGCCACCAGCCGGACAGGGGGTCCGAGCACTGAAGCTTTCTTT.